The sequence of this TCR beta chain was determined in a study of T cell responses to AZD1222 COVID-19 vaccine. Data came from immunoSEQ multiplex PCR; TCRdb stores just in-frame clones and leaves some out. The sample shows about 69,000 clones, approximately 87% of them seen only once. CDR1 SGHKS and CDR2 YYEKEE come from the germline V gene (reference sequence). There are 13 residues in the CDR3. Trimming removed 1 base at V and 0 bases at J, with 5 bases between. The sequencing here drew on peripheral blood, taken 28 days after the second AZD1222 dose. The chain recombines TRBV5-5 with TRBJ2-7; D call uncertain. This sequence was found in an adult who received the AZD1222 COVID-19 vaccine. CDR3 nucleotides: TGTGCCAGCAGCTTGAGTGCCTCCTACGAGCAGTACTTC. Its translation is CASSLSASYEQYF.